These 7 T cell receptor beta chains came from one sample sequenced in a study of chemoradiotherapy in HPV16-positive cancers. The table came from immunoSEQ multiplex PCR; TCRdb's copy has only in-frame clones and leaves some out. Here the sample spans a few thousand clones, around 84% being singletons. The starting material was tumor tissue, obtained from a patient who underwent chemoradiotherapy. The receptors here all came from a human donor with HPV-associated anogenital cancer.

The chain combines TRBV27 with TRBJ2-2; D unclear. V was shortened by 0 bases and J by 7 bases, with 6 bases between the two germline ends. CDR3 size: 13 residues. Germline CDR1 reads MNHEY; CDR2 reads SMNVEV (reference sequence). The CDR3 sequence: CASSLSRGGELFF. DNA of the CDR3: TGTGCCAGCAGTTTATCCAGAGGCGGGGAGCTGTTTTTT.

The CDR3 here is CASGGAAGANVLTF. The CDR3 region has the DNA TGCGCCAGCGGCGGGGCAGCCGGGGCCAACGTCCTGACTTTC. The rearrangement links TRBV5-1 to TRBJ2-6, with D tentatively TRBD2 (6 bases). This CDR3 contains 14 residues. The V gene's germline CDR1 is SGHRS and CDR2 YFSETQ. Deletions cut 7 bases from V and 4 bases from J, with 12 bases between.

This chain uses TRBV7-9 with TRBJ1-2; weak D call: TRBD1 (5 bases). CDR3 length: 10 residues. In germline, CDR1 is SEHNR, CDR2 FQNEAQ (reference sequence). V was pared by 10 bases and J by 7 bases, with 10 bases between. For the CDR3, the DNA is TGTGCCACATGGGGGATTGGCTACACCTTC. This gives the protein CATWGIGYTF.

The chain uses TRBV12-5 and TRBJ2-7; the D call may be TRBD1 or TRBD2 (5 bases each). This CDR3 is built from 13 residues. V shed 7 bases and J shed 4 bases, with 14 bases lying between them. Germline lookup yields CDR1 LGHNT and CDR2 FRNRAP. The CDR3 region has the DNA TGTGCTAGTGTTCTCGCTGGGGGATACGAGCAGTACTTC. It specifies CASVLAGGYEQYF.

The V gene is TRBV25-1, the J gene TRBJ1-1; D unresolved. The length of the CDR3 is 14 residues. V was trimmed by 3 bases and J by 5 bases, leaving 13 bases between them. The V gene's germline CDR1 is MGHDK and CDR2 SYGVNS. The CDR3: CASSDLGGLTEAFF. The CDR3 DNA reads TGTGCCAGCAGTGACCTGGGAGGGCTAACTGAAGCTTTCTTT.

V and J are TRBV5-1 and TRBJ1-2, with D hard to call. The CDR3 runs 14 residues. With 0 bases removed from V and 4 bases from J, the gap between germline ends came to 10 bases. The germline CDR1 and CDR2 sequences are SGHRS and YFSETQ. In DNA form, the CDR3 reads TGCGCCAGCAGCTTGGGCCAGCCTCGCTATGGCTACACCTTC. It translates to CASSLGQPRYGYTF.

J is TRBJ2-7 and V is TRBV30, with D tentatively TRBD2 (5 bases). The ends were cut back, 3 bases at V and 5 bases at J, with 11 bases in the middle. CDR1 GTSNPN and CDR2 SVGIG come from the germline V gene (reference sequence). The CDR3 loop spans 12 amino acids. The CDR3 DNA reads as TGTGCCTGGAGCGCGGGTGGCCACGAGCAGTACTTC. Translating gives CAWSAGGHEQYF. Drawing the rest from reference TRBV30 and TRBJ2-7, the complete variable domain is SQTIHQWPATLVQPVGSPLSLECTVEGTSNPNLYWYRQAAGRGLQLLFYSVGIGQISSEVPQNLSASRPQDRQFILSSKKLLLSDSGFYLCAWSAGGHEQYFGPGTRLTVT.